One and the same sample provided the 8 T cell receptor beta chains below, sequenced in a study of OX40 agonist ivuxolimab in advanced cancers. Preparation of the library involved the immunoSEQ multiplex PCR assay. As stored in TCRdb, this immuneACCESS dataset retains in-frame rearrangements with V and J assigned. A fraction of the clones does not appear; measured against another copy, unresolved V genes explain less than half of the discrepancy, and the remainder lacks a known reason. Here the sample has roughly 100,000 clones; 90% to 95% occur a single time. Of the sample, around 0.25% falls within the top ten clones. Material: CD4+ or CD8+ T cells sorted from blood, obtained in a trial of the OX40 agonist ivuxolimab. The receptors derive from an adult with an advanced solid tumor such as melanoma, head and neck, liver or kidney cancer.

CDR3 sequence: CASSFPGGRPIGLSSYNEQFF. CDR3 nucleotide sequence: TGTGCCAGCAGTTTCCCGGGGGGGCGGCCTATCGGGCTTAGCTCCTACAATGAGCAGTTCTTC. V usage is TRBV28 and J usage is TRBJ2-1; TRBD2 aligns across 8 bases. CDR3 size: 21 residues. Trimming took 3 bases from V and 0 from J; bases not matched to a gene: 19. Germline lookup yields CDR1 MDHEN and CDR2 SYDVKM.

The count of this clone is one. The J gene is TRBJ1-5, the V gene TRBV28; D is uncertain. The CDR3 contains 14 residues. The V end lost 2 bases, the J end lost 2 bases, and 7 bases lay between the germline ends. The germline V gene has CDR1 MDHEN and CDR2 SYDVKM. CDR3 residues: CASSLITGNQPQHF. Here the CDR3 DNA reads TGTGCCAGCAGTTTAATTACAGGCAATCAGCCCCAGCATTTT.

This chain uses TRBV28 with TRBJ1-2; 9 nucleotides agree with TRBD1. The CDR3 has 20 residues. With 2 bases clipped from V and 6 bases from J, the junction kept 22 bases outside the gene matches. Per the germline V gene, CDR1 is MDHEN and CDR2 is SYDVKM. This CDR3 reads CASSLLIRDRDSPEWHGYTF. The DNA of the CDR3 is TGTGCCAGCAGTTTACTCATCCGGGACAGGGACAGCCCGGAGTGGCATGGCTACACCTTC.

This chain connects TRBV25-1 to TRBJ2-1, with D tentatively TRBD1 or TRBD2 (5 bases each). CDR3 length: 18 residues. Per germline, CDR1 MGHDK and CDR2 SYGVNS. Trimming removed 2 bases at V and 0 bases at J, with 17 bases between. For the CDR3, the DNA is TGTGCCAGCAGTGAACTCCGCGGGTGGGGGATCTCCTACAATGAGCAGTTCTTC. It codes for CASSELRGWGISYNEQFF.

V is TRBV30 and J is TRBJ1-3; D perhaps matches TRBD1 (6 bases). Trimming shortened V by 0 bases and J by 7 bases, and 13 bases separated the two germline ends. Germline loops: CDR1 GTSNPN, CDR2 SVGIG (reference sequence). The CDR3 sequence is 14 residues long. The CDR3 region has the DNA TGTGCCTGGAGTGTTAGGCAGGGGAGGAACACCATATATTTT. It yields the protein CAWSVRQGRNTIYF.

This clone was found a few times. This sample also contains other DNA sequences that code for the same CDR3. The chain has TRBV2 and TRBJ2-1, with D unclear. The CDR3 is 11 residues long. Germline V gene sequence: CDR1 SNHLY, CDR2 FYNNEI. Between the trimmed V and J ends, which lost 4 bases and 4 bases, there was a span of 2 bases. Here the CDR3 DNA reads TGTGCCAGCAGTGGGTACAATGAGCAGTTCTTC. Protein: CASSGYNEQFF.

This chain joins TRBV28 and TRBJ2-1; TRBD1 matches at 7 bases. CDR1 is MDHEN and CDR2 is SYDVKM in the germline V gene. The J segment lost 7 bases and the V segment lost 6 bases, leaving 12 bases of the junction unmatched. There are 15 residues in the CDR3. In DNA form, the CDR3 reads TGTGCCAGCAGCCGCGGACAGGAGTTCGTAAATGAGCAGTTCTTC. This encodes CASSRGQEFVNEQFF.

The genes are TRBV10-3 and TRBJ1-4; D is uncertain. The V end lost 5 bases, the J end lost 7 bases, and 14 bases lay between the germline ends. The CDR3 sequence is 14 residues long. Per germline, CDR1 ENHRY and CDR2 SYGVKD. Here the CDR3 reads CAISPERVGEKLFF. The CDR3 DNA follows: TGTGCCATCAGTCCCGAGAGGGTGGGTGAAAAACTGTTTTTT.